This is a list of T cell receptor beta chains from one sample in a study of identifying expanded T cells in peripheral blood. This table comes from immunoSEQ multiplex PCR, and its TCRdb copy is limited to in-frame clones, with some not included. The sample holds 120,000 or so clones, 84% seen once. Sequencing used blood. The receptors were sampled from a person between 18 and 75 years old in good health. The CDR3 runs from the conserved cysteine through the conserved F or W. A D gene is named only where the DNA matches it firmly. Not all rows give a size; the values are once, few, many and, for expanded clones, a class.

V gene: TRBV14; D gene: .; clone size: .; J gene: TRBJ1-2; CDR3 protein: CASRRDGADGYTF; CDR3 DNA: TGTGCCAGCCGGAGAGACGGGGCGGATGGCTACACCTTC
V gene: TRBV9; D gene: TRBD1; clone size: once; J gene: TRBJ1-3; CDR3 protein: CASSVNRGGHSGNTIYF; CDR3 DNA: TGTGCCAGCAGCGTAAACAGGGGTGGCCACTCTGGAAACACCATATATTTT
V gene: TRBV7-8; D gene: .; clone size: .; J gene: TRBJ1-5; CDR3 protein: CASSLDRVQPQHF; CDR3 DNA: TGTGCCAGCAGCTTAGACAGGGTGCAGCCCCAGCATTTT
V gene: TRBV19; D gene: .; clone size: once; J gene: TRBJ1-5; CDR3 protein: CASGTYEGPQHF; CDR3 DNA: TGTGCCAGTGGGACGTACGAGGGGCCCCAGCATTTT
V gene: TRBV28; D gene: .; clone size: once; J gene: TRBJ2-4; CDR3 protein: CASSPGSSIAKNIQYF; CDR3 DNA: TGTGCCAGCAGTCCAGGGTCAAGTATAGCCAAAAACATTCAGTACTTC
V gene: TRBV15; D gene: TRBD1; clone size: few; J gene: TRBJ1-2; CDR3 protein: CATSRDRGLNGYTF; CDR3 DNA: TGTGCCACCAGCAGAGACAGGGGGTTAAATGGCTACACCTTC
V gene: TRBV28; D gene: TRBD1; clone size: .; J gene: TRBJ1-2; CDR3 protein: CASLVTGTDYGYTF; CDR3 DNA: TGTGCCAGCTTAGTTACCGGGACAGACTATGGCTACACCTTC
V gene: TRBV29-1; D gene: .; clone size: .; J gene: TRBJ1-2; CDR3 protein: CSVGGTLEGYTF; CDR3 DNA: TGCAGCGTTGGCGGGACACTTGAGGGCTACACCTTC
V gene: TRBV30; D gene: .; clone size: .; J gene: TRBJ1-2; CDR3 protein: CAWSVQVEYIGGTAPGYTF; CDR3 DNA: TGTGCCTGGAGTGTACAAGTTGAGTATATTGGAGGGACGGCGCCAGGCTACACCTTC
V gene: TRBV10-2; D gene: TRBD1; clone size: .; J gene: TRBJ1-2; CDR3 protein: CASSEPAGGRSNYGYTF; CDR3 DNA: TGCGCCAGCAGTGAGCCCGCAGGGGGCAGGTCTAACTATGGCTACACCTTC
V gene: TRBV25-1; D gene: .; clone size: .; J gene: TRBJ1-2; CDR3 protein: CASGSPNLYGYTF; CDR3 DNA: TGTGCCAGCGGCAGCCCCAACCTCTATGGCTACACCTTC
V gene: TRBV5-6; D gene: .; clone size: .; J gene: TRBJ1-3; CDR3 protein: CASSLSGGRSGNTIYF; CDR3 DNA: TGTGCCAGCAGCTTGTCCGGAGGACGGTCTGGAAACACCATATATTTT
V gene: TRBV4-1; D gene: .; clone size: .; J gene: TRBJ1-2; CDR3 protein: CASSQGVEGFPLNYGYTF; CDR3 DNA: TGCGCCAGCAGCCAAGGAGTGGAGGGCTTCCCGCTCAACTATGGCTACACCTTC
V gene: TRBV29-1; D gene: TRBD2; clone size: few; J gene: TRBJ2-3; CDR3 protein: CSVGRSGGTDTQYF; CDR3 DNA: TGCAGCGTCGGGAGGAGCGGGGGCACAGATACGCAGTATTTT
V gene: TRBV18; D gene: .; clone size: .; J gene: TRBJ2-5; CDR3 protein: CASSRLPSDRQETQYF; CDR3 DNA: TGTGCCAGCTCACGTTTACCTTCGGACAGACAAGAGACCCAGTACTTC
V gene: TRBV10-3; D gene: .; clone size: .; J gene: TRBJ2-5; CDR3 protein: CAISSAGNQETQYF; CDR3 DNA: TGTGCCATCAGTTCGGCGGGGAACCAAGAGACCCAGTACTTC
V gene: TRBV2; D gene: .; clone size: .; J gene: TRBJ1-1; CDR3 protein: CASNDGYLNTEAFF; CDR3 DNA: TGTGCCAGCAATGACGGCTACTTGAACACTGAAGCTTTCTTT
V gene: TRBV5-5; D gene: .; clone size: few; J gene: TRBJ1-5; CDR3 protein: CASSLATEVNQPQHF; CDR3 DNA: TGTGCCAGCAGCTTGGCCACGGAGGTAAATCAGCCCCAGCATTTT
V gene: TRBV25-1; D gene: .; clone size: .; J gene: TRBJ1-2; CDR3 protein: CASSELENYGYTF; CDR3 DNA: TGTGCCAGCAGTGAATTGGAGAACTATGGCTACACCTTC
V gene: TRBV4-3; D gene: .; clone size: .; J gene: TRBJ2-1; CDR3 protein: CASSRQIAGYGGNEQFF; CDR3 DNA: TGCGCCAGCAGTCGTCAGATCGCCGGGTATGGGGGGAATGAGCAGTTCTTC
V gene: TRBV16; D gene: .; clone size: few; J gene: TRBJ1-5; CDR3 protein: CASSQFSSGRVINQPQHF; CDR3 DNA: TGTGCCAGCAGCCAATTCTCGAGCGGGAGGGTCATTAATCAGCCCCAGCATTTT
V gene: TRBV5-1; D gene: .; clone size: .; J gene: TRBJ2-1; CDR3 protein: CASSFTRGTADEQFF; CDR3 DNA: TGCGCCAGCAGCTTCACCAGGGGTACTGCCGATGAGCAGTTCTTC
V gene: TRBV30; D gene: .; clone size: once; J gene: TRBJ2-5; CDR3 protein: CAWSVHPDTPRKTQYF; CDR3 DNA: TGTGCCTGGAGTGTACACCCAGATACCCCGAGGAAGACCCAGTACTTC
V gene: TRBV4-3; D gene: .; clone size: .; J gene: TRBJ2-7; CDR3 protein: CASSLDMGVAYEQYF; CDR3 DNA: TGCGCCAGCAGCCTGGACATGGGGGTGGCCTACGAGCAGTACTTC
V gene: TRBV9; D gene: .; clone size: .; J gene: TRBJ1-4; CDR3 protein: CASSVGAGATNEKLFF; CDR3 DNA: TGTGCCAGCAGCGTAGGGGCAGGGGCAACTAATGAAAAACTGTTTTTT
V gene: TRBV7-2; D gene: .; clone size: once; J gene: TRBJ2-7; CDR3 protein: CASSFLGAPYEQYF; CDR3 DNA: TGTGCCAGCAGCTTTTTGGGGGCGCCCTACGAGCAGTACTTC
V gene: TRBV2; D gene: .; clone size: few; J gene: TRBJ1-5; CDR3 protein: CATQGSRQPQHF; CDR3 DNA: TGTGCCACTCAGGGTTCACGACAGCCCCAGCATTTT
V gene: TRBV30; D gene: .; clone size: many; J gene: TRBJ1-3; CDR3 protein: CAWSVTGGNTIYF; CDR3 DNA: TGTGCCTGGAGTGTAACCGGGGGAAACACCATATATTTT
V gene: TRBV30; D gene: .; clone size: .; J gene: TRBJ1-6; CDR3 protein: CAWRDYNSPLHF; CDR3 DNA: TGTGCCTGGAGGGACTATAATTCACCCCTCCACTTT
V gene: TRBV7-2; D gene: .; clone size: .; J gene: TRBJ1-1; CDR3 protein: CASSLMHGRAEAFF; CDR3 DNA: TGTGCCAGCAGCTTAATGCATGGGCGAGCGGAAGCTTTCTTT
V gene: TRBV7-9; D gene: .; clone size: .; J gene: TRBJ2-7; CDR3 protein: CASSLVGFAREQYF; CDR3 DNA: TGTGCCAGCAGCTTAGTGGGGTTCGCGCGTGAGCAGTACTTC
V gene: TRBV2; D gene: TRBD2; clone size: .; J gene: TRBJ2-1; CDR3 protein: CASSEEITGQAGYRQFF; CDR3 DNA: TGTGCCAGCAGTGAAGAAATCACGGGGCAAGCGGGGTACCGGCAGTTCTTC
V gene: TRBV5-6; D gene: TRBD1; clone size: .; J gene: TRBJ2-7; CDR3 protein: CASSLWVGTGPYEQYF; CDR3 DNA: TGTGCCAGCAGCTTGTGGGTGGGGACAGGGCCATACGAGCAGTACTTC
V gene: TRBV5-4; D gene: .; clone size: .; J gene: TRBJ1-4; CDR3 protein: CASSLEEEHEKLFF; CDR3 DNA: TGTGCCAGCAGCTTGGAGGAGGAACATGAAAAACTGTTTTTT
V gene: TRBV23-1; D gene: .; clone size: .; J gene: TRBJ1-5; CDR3 protein: CASARTVGSQPQHF; CDR3 DNA: TGCGCCAGCGCGCGGACAGTAGGGAGTCAGCCCCAGCATTTT
V gene: TRBV29-1; D gene: .; clone size: once; J gene: TRBJ1-1; CDR3 protein: CSVDADGGRAFF; CDR3 DNA: TGCAGCGTCGACGCTGACGGCGGTAGAGCTTTCTTT
V gene: TRBV4-3; D gene: .; clone size: .; J gene: TRBJ1-3; CDR3 protein: CASSQDTGRTGNTIYF; CDR3 DNA: TGCGCCAGCAGCCAAGACACGGGTAGGACTGGAAACACCATATATTTT
V gene: TRBV30; D gene: TRBD1; clone size: .; J gene: TRBJ2-5; CDR3 protein: CAWNRGQQETQYF; CDR3 DNA: TGTGCCTGGAACCGGGGACAGCAAGAGACCCAGTACTTC
V gene: TRBV5-1; D gene: .; clone size: .; J gene: TRBJ1-1; CDR3 protein: CASSFTANTEAFF; CDR3 DNA: TGCGCCAGCAGCTTTACAGCCAACACTGAAGCTTTCTTT
V gene: TRBV5-1; D gene: .; clone size: once; J gene: TRBJ2-2; CDR3 protein: CASSRDRGYTGELFF; CDR3 DNA: TGCGCCAGCAGCAGAGATAGGGGCTACACCGGGGAGCTGTTTTTT